This TCR beta chain comes out of a study of T cell responses to AZD1222 COVID-19 vaccine. Germline V gene lookup returns CDR1 SGHNT and CDR2 YYREEE (reference sequence). The CDR3 spans 15 residues. The V segment lost 10 bases and the J segment 5 bases; nucleotides outside the gene matches: 12. Study-wide results and caveats: Clonal diversity may have been underestimated, and the donors were mostly white British, with more females than males. Repertoires were sampled only after the peak T cell response. The number of AZD1222 recipients seropositive at baseline was only five or six.

Regarding this clone: Its antigen is as yet unknown.

The data were produced by immunoSEQ multiplex PCR, yet TCRdb's version contains in-frame clones alone and is incomplete. The table includes about 120,000 clones, over 85% detected once. The chain joins TRBV5-4 to TRBJ2-1; 10 bases fit TRBD1. This clonotype was sampled from an adult who received the AZD1222 COVID-19 vaccine. The sequencing here drew on peripheral blood, taken 28 days after the second AZD1222 dose. The CDR3, as DNA: TGTGCCGGATCGACAGGGGGCTCCGACCACAATGAGCAGTTCTTC. It translates to CAGSTGGSDHNEQFF. The full variable domain, its missing parts supplied by reference TRBV5-4 and TRBJ2-1, is ETGVTQSPTHLIKTRGQQVTLRCSSQSGHNTVSWYQQALGQGPQFIFQYYREEENGRGNFPPRFSGLQFPNYSSELNVNALELDDSALYLCAGSTGGSDHNEQFFGPGTRLTVL.